The 10 T cell receptor beta chains given below trace back to one sample, sequenced in a study of blood T cell repertoires in COVID-19. Repertoires were generated with immunoSEQ multiplex PCR, while TCRdb's copy carries only in-frame clones and drops some. The sample consists of roughly 200,000 clones, approximately 90% of them appearing once. The sample consisted of peripheral blood. The source of these receptors is a middle-aged man with acute or convalescent COVID-19.

This chain connects TRBV7-2 to TRBJ1-2; D may be TRBD1 (5 bases). Germline V gives CDR1 SGHTA, CDR2 FQGNSA. Trimming removed 1 base from V and 0 bases from J, with 9 bases in between. The CDR3 loop spans 15 amino acids. This CDR3 is CASSLDRTSNYGYTF. The CDR3 region has the DNA TGTGCCAGCAGCTTAGACAGGACCTCTAACTATGGCTACACCTTC.

The rearrangement links TRBV3-1 (or the pseudogene TRBV3-2) to TRBJ2-5; D is ambiguous. The germline CDR1 and CDR2 sequences are LGHDT and YNNKEL (reference sequence). There are 13 residues in the CDR3. With 5 bases removed from V and 3 bases from J, the gap between germline ends came to 10 bases. The CDR3 loop is CASSAYAKETQYF. The DNA of the CDR3 is TGTGCCAGCAGCGCCTATGCAAAAGAGACCCAGTACTTC.

The V call is TRBV1, the J call TRBJ1-6; the DNA was not compared with TRBD1, the D call given in the table. TRBV1 is recorded as a pseudogene. This CDR3 has 18 residues. CDR3 nucleotides: TGCACCAGCAGACCGACCGTAGGACAGTTACCCTCTAATTCACCCCTCCACTTT. Encoded protein: CTSRPTVGQLPSNSPLHF.

The chain carries TRBV18 and TRBJ1-3; the D is unclear. The CDR3 is made up of 15 amino acids. V dropped 3 bases and J dropped 8 bases, with 17 bases sitting between them. The germline V gene has CDR1 KGHSH and CDR2 LQKENI. CDR3 protein: CASSPPSPPRDTIYF. DNA of the CDR3: TGTGCCAGCTCACCCCCTTCGCCCCCCCGGGACACCATATATTTT.

A single count supports this clone. The chain carries TRBV6-2 or TRBV6-3 and TRBJ2-5; no clear D gene. Germline assignment: CDR1 MNHEY and CDR2 SVGEGT. Between the trimmed V and J ends, which lost 5 bases and 4 bases, there was a span of 14 bases. This CDR3 comprises 14 residues. CDR3 loop: CASSAPWAGETQYF. Here the CDR3 DNA reads TGTGCCAGCAGTGCGCCGTGGGCCGGAGAGACCCAGTACTTC.

The chain is built from TRBV19 and TRBJ1-5, with D possibly TRBD1 on 6 matching bases. V lost 3 bases to trimming and J lost 8 bases, with 17 bases between them. This CDR3 comprises 15 residues. Germline CDR1 reads LNHDA; CDR2 reads SQIVND (reference sequence). DNA for the CDR3: TGTGCCAGTAGTATTGTGCGGGGGCTGGGAAAGCCCCAGCATTTT. This translates into CASSIVRGLGKPQHF.

This chain uses TRBV5-1 with TRBJ2-1; 11 bases are a match to TRBD2. The CDR3 has 16 residues. The germline V gene encodes CDR1 SGHRS and CDR2 YFSETQ. Trimming cost V 4 bases and J 1 base; bases outside gene matches: 4. CDR3: CASSKLAGASYNEQFF. The CDR3 bases are TGCGCCAGCAGCAAACTAGCGGGAGCTTCCTACAATGAGCAGTTCTTC.

This sequence joins TRBV10-3 and TRBJ1-3; tentatively, D is TRBD1 (5 bases). Germline V gene lookup returns CDR1 ENHRY and CDR2 SYGVKD. The V end lost 2 bases, the J end lost 3 bases, and 11 bases lay between the germline ends. The CDR3 consists of 15 residues. DNA for the CDR3: TGTGCCATCAGTGAGACAGGTGCCCTTGGAAACACCATATATTTT. It is translated as CAISETGALGNTIYF.

The chain has TRBV6-5 and TRBJ1-6, with TRBD1 matching over 7 bases. Germline CDR1 reads MNHEY; CDR2 reads SVGAGI. The CDR3 is 15 amino acids. The V gene end was trimmed by 7 bases and the J gene end by 7 bases; junction bases not matched to a gene: 10. In DNA form, the CDR3 reads TGTGCCAGCACCCACCAGGGGGTATCCAATTCACCCCTCCACTTT. Translation: CASTHQGVSNSPLHF.

The CDR3 is CATSDQHTTSEQFF. CDR3 bases: TGTGCCACCAGTGACCAACATACAACTAGTGAGCAGTTCTTC. The J gene is TRBJ2-1, the V gene TRBV24-1; D is possibly TRBD2 (5 bases). V shed 4 bases and J shed 9 bases, with 15 bases lying between them. The CDR3 length is 14 residues. Germline CDR1 and CDR2: KGHDR and SFDVKD.